This T cell receptor beta chain came from a study of blood T cell repertoires in COVID-19. Study summary: COVID-19 samples, acute and convalescent, were from the United States, Italy and Spain. Nucleic acid was either cDNA or gDNA, and it came from T cells, B-cell-depleted T cells, or PBMCs.

Germline V CDR1 and CDR2: LGHNA, YNFKEQ. The CDR3 is 15 amino acids. Trimming removed 2 bases from V and 3 bases from J, with 12 bases in between. Original analysis: Nucleated cell counts were estimated from reference gene primer amplification. The protocol was immunoSEQ multiplex PCR, while the TCRdb copy is restricted to in-frame clones and leaves out a portion. V and J calls and clone size follow that table, whereas D and trimming were derived from the DNA. The top ten clones hold roughly 9% of a sample with under 150,000 clones, approximately 80% of them seen once. This TCR derives from a woman older than 75 in a cohort sampled during active or convalescent COVID-19. Input material: peripheral blood. The V call is TRBV4-2, the J call TRBJ2-3; TRBD2 is a possible D gene (6 bases). CDR3 sequence reads: CASSQPGGWTDTQYF. The CDR3 DNA reads as TGTGCCAGCAGCCAACCCGGGGGATGGACAGATACGCAGTATTTT.